This T cell receptor beta chain was recovered during a study of identical twins' blood T cells. Three pairs of healthy female monozygous twins were the donors. Likely shared infections and vaccines: all three twin pairs were reared together. Worth noting for this clonotype: Its target is unknown.

Study results and limitations: Twins shared more top CDR3 clonotypes than unrelated donors did.

TCR cDNA libraries were made from RNA using a previously described, modified protocol. One entry per CDR3 protein, called by TCRdb with MiXCR from the 5' RACE reads. Of about 370,000 distinct CDR3 sequences in the sample, 25% to 35% were seen once. This clonotype was obtained from a woman aged 18-49 years in good health. Specimen: PBMCs.

The CDR3 sequence is CASGGRSYNEQFF. The CDR3 DNA reads as TGTGCCAGCGGGGGCCGCTCCTACAATGAGCAGTTCTTC. This chain connects TRBV3-1 to TRBJ2-1; D possibly corresponds to TRBD1 (6 bases). This CDR3 has 13 amino acids. Trimming shortened V by 8 bases and J by 0 bases, and 8 bases separated the two germline ends. The germline V gene has CDR1 LGHDT and CDR2 YNNKEL (reference sequence).